The rows below give T cell receptor beta chains drawn from one sample of a study of blood T cells in healthy people across ages. TCRdb reanalysed the 5' RACE reads using MiXCR and keeps one entry per CDR3 protein. The sample includes 800,000 to 900,000 distinct CDR3 sequences, under 80% of them seen just once. Sequenced: blood. All receptors derive from a man aged 30 to 39 in good health. Both conserved end residues are part of each CDR3. A D gene is named only where the DNA matches it firmly. Size is omitted from some rows. Given values are once, few, many or a class for expanded clones.

abundance	d_gene	v_gene	j_gene	CDR3nt	CDR3aa
NA	TRBD2	TRBV29-1	TRBJ2-3	TGCAGCGTTGTAGGGCTAGCGGGGGTCGATACGCAGTATTTT	CSVVGLAGVDTQYF
NA	NA	TRBV28	TRBJ2-1	TGTGCCAGCAAGGTCGGCGTCTTCTACAATGAGCAGTTCTTC	CASKVGVFYNEQFF
NA	TRBD2	TRBV10-3	TRBJ2-7	TGTGCCATCAGCTACCGGGACTACAGCTCCTACGAGCAGTACTTC	CAISYRDYSSYEQYF
NA	TRBD1	TRBV28	TRBJ1-6	TGTGCCAGTCAGACAGGGCTCTATAAGTCACCCCTCCACTTT	CASQTGLYKSPLHF
NA	TRBD1	TRBV12-3/TRBV12-4	TRBJ1-2	TGTGCCAGCAGCTGGACAGGTTATAACTATGGCTACACCTTC	CASSWTGYNYGYTF
few	NA	TRBV2	TRBJ2-1	TGTGCCAGCATCGAACGATACGAGCAGTTCTTC	CASIERYEQFF
NA	NA	TRBV27	TRBJ2-5	TGTGCCAGCAGTCAATCGGGGGACAATGAGCAGTACTTC	CASSQSGDNEQYF
few	NA	TRBV25-1	TRBJ1-1	TGTGCCAGTACCCTCGCGGGGTTGGAAACTGAAGCTTTCTTT	CASTLAGLETEAFF
NA	TRBD1	TRBV7-3	TRBJ2-1	TGTGCCAGCAGCTCTGACAGGGACGATGAGCAGTTCTTC	CASSSDRDDEQFF
once	TRBD2	TRBV7-2	TRBJ2-7	TGTGCCAGCAGCTGGGGCGGGGGGCGGGACGCCGAGCAGTACTTC	CASSWGGGRDAEQYF
NA	NA	TRBV15	TRBJ1-4	TGTGCCACCAGCGTGGACGCGCGCTTCAGGACGGGCGAAAAACTGTTTTTT	CATSVDARFRTGEKLFF
NA	NA	TRBV11-1	TRBJ2-7	TGTGCCAGCAGCTTAAGGGCAGGGACCCACAATGAGCAGTACTTC	CASSLRAGTHNEQYF
few	TRBD2	TRBV6-2/TRBV6-3	TRBJ2-3	TGTGCCAGCAGTTACGCCGGGACTAGCTGGACAGATACGCAGTATTTT	CASSYAGTSWTDTQYF
NA	NA	TRBV4-3	TRBJ2-1	TGCGCCAGCAGCCAAAGTGGTAGGGTATCTGAGCAGTTCTTC	CASSQSGRVSEQFF
many	TRBD2	TRBV12-3/TRBV12-4	TRBJ2-3	TGTGCCAGCAGTCGACTAGCGGATACGCAGTATTTT	CASSRLADTQYF
NA	NA	TRBV7-8	TRBJ1-2	TGTGCCAGCAGCGAGGTCAGGAACTATGGCTACACCTTC	CASSEVRNYGYTF
few	TRBD2	TRBV7-3	TRBJ2-2	TGTGCCAGCAGCTTAAACCCTAGCGGGTCCTACAGGGAGCTGTTTTTT	CASSLNPSGSYRELFF
NA	NA	TRBV4-2	TRBJ1-4	TGTGCCAGCAGCGAAGGGACGGCGAATGAAAAACTGTTTTTT	CASSEGTANEKLFF
few	NA	TRBV5-6	TRBJ2-7	TGTGCCAGCAGCGGGGCCGACTGGGAGCAGTACTTC	CASSGADWEQYF
few	NA	TRBV5-6	TRBJ1-5	TGTGCCAGCAGCTTGGTGGCAGATAGCAATCAGCCCCAGCATTTT	CASSLVADSNQPQHF
NA	NA	TRBV9	TRBJ2-7	TGTGCCAGCAGCGCCTCCCCATCCGAGCAGTACTTC	CASSASPSEQYF
NA	NA	TRBV12-3/TRBV12-4	TRBJ2-3	TGTGCCAGCAGTCCCGGACATAGCACAGATACGCAGTATTTT	CASSPGHSTDTQYF
NA	TRBD1	TRBV29-1	TRBJ2-1	TGCAGCGTTGTGGTGACAGGGGCCACCTACAATGAGCAGTTCTTC	CSVVVTGATYNEQFF
NA	NA	TRBV29-1	TRBJ2-1	TGCAGCGTTGAGACCCGACTAGATTTTTCAAACAATGAGCAGTTCTTC	CSVETRLDFSNNEQFF
NA	NA	TRBV7-9	TRBJ2-5	TGTGCCAGCAGCTTAGCTCTCCCGGAGACCCAGTACTTC	CASSLALPETQYF
once	NA	TRBV20-1	TRBJ2-7	TGCAGTGCCCACAGGGATACCTACGAGCAGTACTTC	CSAHRDTYEQYF
few	NA	TRBV14	TRBJ1-2	TGTGCCAGCAGCCAAGATCATGCGTCGGGCTATGGCTACACCTTC	CASSQDHASGYGYTF
NA	TRBD2	TRBV13	TRBJ2-3	TGTGCCAGCAGCTTCCTTACTAGCGGGGGGATAGATACGCAGTATTTT	CASSFLTSGGIDTQYF
NA	NA	TRBV4-3	TRBJ2-7	TGCGCCAGCAGCCAAAGCTCAAACTACGAGCAGTACTTC	CASSQSSNYEQYF
NA	NA	TRBV6-2/TRBV6-3	TRBJ1-1	TGTGCCAGCAGTTACTCGGTGGGCACTGAAGCTTTCTTT	CASSYSVGTEAFF
few	NA	TRBV28	TRBJ1-5	TGTGCCAGCAGTTTTGCGGCAAGCTTCTCCGAGTTCGGGACTCAGCCCCAGCATTTT	CASSFAASFSEFGTQPQHF
NA	TRBD1	TRBV24-1	TRBJ2-3	TGTGCCACCAGTGTTAACAGGGGCAGCACAGATACGCAGTATTTT	CATSVNRGSTDTQYF
NA	NA	TRBV20-1	TRBJ2-3	TGCAGTGCTAGTCGAGGGGCTAGTGGGGCAGATACGCAGTATTTT	CSASRGASGADTQYF
NA	NA	TRBV20-1	TRBJ1-1	TGCAGTGCCATAATGAACACTGAAGCTTTCTTT	CSAIMNTEAFF
few	TRBD2	TRBV3-1	TRBJ2-1	TGTGCCAGCAGCCAAGGCGGGGGGGCCGGTAATAATGAGCAGTTCTTC	CASSQGGGAGNNEQFF
NA	NA	TRBV29-1	TRBJ2-7	TGCAGCGTTGTACGACCACGGGATTCTGGGTACGAGCAGTACTTC	CSVVRPRDSGYEQYF
NA	TRBD1	TRBV28	TRBJ2-5	TGTGCCAGCAGCGGTCCAATTCCGGGACAGAGGACGCCGGACGAGCAGTGGTACTTC	CASSGPIPGQRTPDEQWYF
NA	NA	TRBV6-2/TRBV6-3	TRBJ2-3	TGTGCCAGCAGTTTCCCGCGGGGACGCACAGATACGCAGTATTTT	CASSFPRGRTDTQYF
NA	NA	TRBV9	TRBJ1-2	TGTGCCAGCAGCGTAAGGGAGCGCTACACCTTC	CASSVRERYTF
NA	NA	TRBV4-2	TRBJ2-5	TGTGCCAGCAGCCAAGGATGGGGCACCCAAGAGACCCAGTACTTC	CASSQGWGTQETQYF
NA	TRBD2	TRBV15	TRBJ2-5	TGTGCCACCAGTGTCCCGGGAGGCCAAGAGACCCAGTACTTC	CATSVPGGQETQYF
many	NA	TRBV7-2	TRBJ2-7	TGTGCCAGCAGCTTAGCGGGGGAGTCCTACGAGCAGTACTTC	CASSLAGESYEQYF